The present TCR beta chain was sequenced within a study of shared clonotypes between healthy human individuals. Authors' methods: ImmunoSEQ output lacked quality scores and full-length reads, limiting matched filtering. Here immunoSEQ multiplex PCR was the method, and the copy in TCRdb shows in-frame clones only, minus some. For V, J and clone size, that table is used; D and trimming come from the DNA. The table includes about 2.4 million clones, over 85% detected once. Study outcomes and limitations: Of the naive CD4 clonotypes, 4% to 5% were shared across several donors.

J gave up 3 bases and V 3 bases, and 4 bases lay outside the gene matches. CDR3 length: 15 amino acids. Looked up from germline, CDR1 is SGHTA and CDR2 is FQGNSA. On this clone itself: Its antigen is undetermined. Other DNA sequences of this sample code for an identical CDR3.

The receptor was derived from a young man in good health. Some clones in this sample may be carry-over from other donors' samples. Sequenced sample: naive CD4+ T cells from PBMCs. Sample subset: CD45RA+ positively selected. The V call is TRBV7-2, the J call TRBJ1-3; 8 bases map to TRBD1. This chain's CDR3 is CASSLQGALGNTIYF. The CDR3 DNA reads TGTGCCAGCAGCTTGCAGGGGGCGCTTGGAAACACCATATATTTT.